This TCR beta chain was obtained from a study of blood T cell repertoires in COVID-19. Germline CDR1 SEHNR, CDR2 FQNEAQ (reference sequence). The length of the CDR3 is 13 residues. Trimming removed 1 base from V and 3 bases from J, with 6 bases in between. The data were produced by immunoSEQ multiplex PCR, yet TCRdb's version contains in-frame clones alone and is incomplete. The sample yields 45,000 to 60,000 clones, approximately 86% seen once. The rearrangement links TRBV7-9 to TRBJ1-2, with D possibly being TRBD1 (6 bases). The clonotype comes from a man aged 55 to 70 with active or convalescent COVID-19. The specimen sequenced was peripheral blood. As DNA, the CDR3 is TGTGCCAGCAGCTTAGGACAGGACTATGGCTACACCTTC. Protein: CASSLGQDYGYTF. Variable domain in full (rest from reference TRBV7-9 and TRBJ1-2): DTGVSQNPRHKITKRGQNVTFRCDPISEHNRLYWYRQTLGQGPEFLTYFQNEAQLEKSRLLSDRFSAERPKGSFSTLEIQRTEQGDSAMYLCASSLGQDYGYTFGSGTRLTVV.